The 14 T cell receptor beta chains reported below all come from one sample, sequenced in a study of blood T cells in healthy people across ages. Using a J-beta primer mix together with a sample-barcoded 5' primer, a second PCR was run for about 6 to 11 cycles. TCRdb independently ran MiXCR on the 5' RACE reads; one entry per CDR3 protein. The sample comprises roughly 1.7 million distinct CDR3 sequences, about 31% of which are singletons, and approximately 10% rests with the top ten. Input material: blood. The receptors were sampled from a woman aged 25-40 years in good health.

This clonotype has a handful of counts. This sequence joins TRBV6-1 and TRBJ1-4, with 9 bases matching TRBD1. This CDR3 contains 16 residues. CDR1 is MNHNS and CDR2 is SASEGT in the germline V gene. The junction had 9 bases not matched to a gene; V was cut back by 6 bases and J by 4 bases. The CDR3 DNA is TGTGCCAGCAGAATACAGGGACAGGGCCATAATGAAAAACTGTTTTTT. This codes for CASRIQGQGHNEKLFF.

The chain uses TRBV9 and TRBJ2-2, with TRBD2 as a possible D gene (6 bases). The V gene's germline CDR1 is SGDLS and CDR2 YYNGEE. The CDR3 totals 16 residues. The V gene lost 2 bases and the J gene lost 4 bases, with 15 bases spanning the gap. As DNA, the CDR3 is TGTGCCAGCAGCGTTATGGGGCAGACTAGCACCGGGGAGCTGTTTTTT. Encoded protein: CASSVMGQTSTGELFF.

Worth noting for this clonotype: Germline and junction disagree at one end, which may indicate a read error. In nucleotides, the CDR3 is TGCGGTGCTAGAGAAGACTTTTACAGCTACGAGCAGTACTTC. Protein product: CGAREDFYSYEQYF. This sequence joins TRBV20-1 and TRBJ2-7, with D hard to call. The CDR3 spans 14 residues. Germline CDR1 is DFQATT and CDR2 is SNEGSKA (reference sequence).

A single count supports this clonotype. A read error may account for a junction end that differs from germline. The J gene is TRBJ2-3, the V gene TRBV24-1, with a weak D call TRBD2 (6 bases). The CDR3 runs 13 residues. Germline V gene data show CDR1 as KGHDR and CDR2 as SFDVKD. CDR3 sequence reads: CATRRELSDTRYF. For the CDR3, the DNA is TGTGCCACCAGGCGGGAATTGTCAGATACGCGGTATTTT.

The chain combines TRBV28 with TRBJ1-2; the match to TRBD1 covers 8 bases. V dropped 11 bases and J dropped 4; count of bases not matched to a gene: 6. CDR3 length: 12 residues. From germline, CDR1 is MDHEN and CDR2 SYDVKM. CDR3 sequence reads: CAGGGTGYGYTF. The CDR3, as DNA: TGTGCCGGGGGGGGGACAGGCTATGGCTACACCTTC.

The rearrangement joins TRBV5-1 to TRBJ1-5; the D gene is possibly TRBD1 (5 bases). Trimming removed 0 bases at V and 3 bases at J, with 10 bases between. CDR3 length: 15 amino acids. From germline, CDR1 is SGHRS and CDR2 YFSETQ. CDR3: CASSLGSGTNQPQHF. The DNA for the CDR3 is TGCGCCAGCAGCTTGGGGTCTGGGACCAATCAGCCCCAGCATTTT.

The CDR3 region has the DNA TGCAGTGCTCGTCCGGGACATGCGAACACCGGGGAGCTGTTTTTT. This encodes CSARPGHANTGELFF. The rearrangement uses TRBV20-1 and TRBJ2-2; tentative D call: TRBD1 (6 bases). Germline assignment: CDR1 DFQATT and CDR2 SNEGSKA (reference sequence). The CDR3 runs to 15 residues. V lost 5 bases, J lost 0 bases, and 13 bases lay in between.

This chain joins TRBV20-1 and TRBJ2-4; unclear D gene. Germline V gives CDR1 DFQATT, CDR2 SNEGSKA (reference sequence). The ends were cut back, 6 bases at V and 0 bases at J, with 15 bases in the middle. This CDR3 region has 15 residues. The CDR3 DNA is TGCAGTGCCCCCCCGTTAGAAGCAGCCAAAAACATTCAGTACTTC. This codes for CSAPPLEAAKNIQYF.

The J gene is TRBJ1-2, the V gene TRBV12-3 or TRBV12-4; possible D gene TRBD1, 6 bases. CDR3 length equals 13 residues. V was cut by 5 bases and J by 3 bases, with 10 bases left in between. The CDR3 sequence: CASSRDKDYGYTF. CDR3 nucleotide sequence: TGTGCCAGCAGTCGGGACAAAGACTATGGCTACACCTTC.

This clonotype occurred many times. The CDR3 region is CASSFWGAGNNEQFF. CDR3 coding DNA: TGTGCCAGCAGCTTTTGGGGAGCGGGGAACAATGAGCAGTTCTTC. The chain carries TRBV7-2 and TRBJ2-1; 7 positions agree with TRBD2. The germline gives CDR1 SGHTA, CDR2 FQGNSA. With 3 bases clipped from V and 5 bases from J, the junction kept 7 bases outside the gene matches. The CDR3 has 15 amino acids.

This clonotype was detected only a few times. The genes are TRBV20-1 and TRBJ1-6, with TRBD1 matching over 9 bases. J gave up 8 bases and V 1 base, and 9 bases lay outside the gene matches. The CDR3 loop spans 16 amino acids. Per the germline V gene, CDR1 is DFQATT and CDR2 is SNEGSKA (reference sequence). CDR3 protein: CSARGTGEIWDSPLHF. The CDR3, as DNA: TGCAGTGCTAGAGGGACAGGGGAGATCTGGGATTCACCCCTCCACTTT.

This clonotype has just a few counts. V usage is TRBV27 and J usage is TRBJ1-2, with 8 bases fitting TRBD1. CDR3 length: 15 residues. J was trimmed by 5 bases and V by 5 bases; bases with no gene match: 10. CDR1 is MNHEY, CDR2 SMNVEV, per germline (reference sequence). The CDR3 spells CASSHGTGKMYGYTF. The CDR3 region has the DNA TGTGCCAGCAGTCACGGGACAGGAAAAATGTATGGCTACACCTTC.

This clonotype was detected many times. This chain connects TRBV6-2 or TRBV6-3 to TRBJ2-7; TRBD1 matches 7 bases. The CDR3 extends over 16 amino acids. Germline values: CDR1 MNHEY, CDR2 SVGEGT. After removal of 2 bases from V and 8 bases from J, the junction contained 15 bases not matched to a gene. CDR3 sequence (DNA): TGTGCCAGCAGTTACCCCACCCGGGACAGATATACGAAGCAGTACTTC. Translated: CASSYPTRDRYTKQYF.

The chain employs TRBV15 and TRBJ2-7; 14 bases are shared with TRBD2. This CDR3 has 15 residues. The trim removed 4 bases at V and 3 bases at J, leaving 2 bases unmatched. CDR1 is LNHNV and CDR2 is YYDKDF in the germline V gene (reference sequence). CDR3 coding DNA: TGTGCCACCAGCATTGGGACTAGCGGGAGCTACGAGCAGTACGTC. Residues: CATSIGTSGSYEQYV.